Included here is one TCR beta chain sequence, with context. This specimen belongs to a study of blood T cell repertoires in COVID-19. On the study more broadly: From the United States, Italy and Spain came samples of acute and convalescent COVID-19. The cDNA or gDNA used as material had been derived from T cells, B-cell-depleted T cells, or PBMCs.

Per the study methods: Reference gene primers were amplified, and this amplification served to estimate nucleated cell counts. Sequencing used immunoSEQ multiplex PCR; TCRdb keeps in-frame clones, though not all of them. For V, J and clone size, that table is used; D and trimming come from the DNA. The repertoire holds around 100,000 clones, with roughly 69% as singletons. The V end was cut by 3 bases, the J end by 6 bases, with 12 bases between. Germline V gives CDR1 KGHSH, CDR2 LQKENI. This CDR3 is built from 15 residues. Sample: peripheral blood. This rearrangement joins TRBV18 to TRBJ1-6, with D possibly being TRBD1 (6 bases). The sequence was collected from a man of 80 years or more with acute or convalescent COVID-19. Here the CDR3 DNA reads TGTGCCAGCTCACCTCAGGGGCCCCCTAATTCACCCCTCCACTTT. Amino acids: CASSPQGPPNSPLHF.